Following are 12 T cell receptor beta chains from one sample sequenced in a study of OX40 agonist ivuxolimab in advanced cancers. The protocol was immunoSEQ multiplex PCR, while the TCRdb copy is restricted to in-frame clones and leaves out a portion. The profile shows tens of thousands of clones, 75% to 95% of them singletons. The sequencing used CD4+ or CD8+ T cells sorted from blood, collected in a trial of the OX40 agonist ivuxolimab. The receptor source for this set is an adult with an advanced solid tumor such as melanoma, head and neck, liver or kidney cancer.

The V and J genes are TRBV2 and TRBJ2-7; no firm D call. Germline CDR1 and CDR2: SNHLY and FYNNEI. The CDR3 has 14 amino acids. V lost 2 bases and J 6 bases, leaving 14 bases between the germline ends. Here the CDR3 DNA reads TGTGCCAGCAGTGAATTCCCAATCCTGGGCGAGCAGTACGTC. This translates into CASSEFPILGEQYV.

This rearrangement joins TRBV18 to TRBJ1-4; the D gene is possibly TRBD1 (5 bases). Trimming removed 0 bases from V and 4 bases from J, with 12 bases in between. The CDR3 has 16 amino acids. Germline CDR1 is KGHSH and CDR2 is LQKENI. CDR3 DNA: TGTGCCAGCTCACCACCTGAAGGGGAGGATAATGAAAAACTGTTTTTT. Amino acids: CASSPPEGEDNEKLFF.

V is TRBV4-2 and J is TRBJ2-7; 11 nucleotides agree with TRBD2. Germline values: CDR1 LGHNA, CDR2 YNFKEQ. V dropped 0 bases and J dropped 0; count of bases not matched to a gene: 1. The CDR3 spans 16 residues. The CDR3 region is CASSQDGTSGSYEQYF. The CDR3 nucleotides are TGTGCCAGCAGCCAAGATGGGACTAGCGGCTCCTACGAGCAGTACTTC.

V usage is TRBV4-1 and J usage is TRBJ2-7; 10 bases are a match to TRBD2. CDR1 and CDR2 (germline): MGHRA, YSYEKL. V was clipped by 4 bases and J by 3 bases; unmatched bases: 9. The CDR3 length is 16 residues. The CDR3 is CASSLLPGLANYEQYF. CDR3 DNA: TGCGCCAGCAGCCTGCTCCCGGGACTAGCGAACTACGAGCAGTACTTC.

The V gene is TRBV6-1, the J gene TRBJ1-2; 10 bases map to TRBD1. Germline V gives CDR1 MNHNS, CDR2 SASEGT. Trimming took 5 bases from V and 6 from J; bases not matched to a gene: 12. This CDR3 has 16 amino acids. The CDR3 region is CASSQVPGQGRDGYTF. The CDR3 bases are TGTGCCAGCAGTCAAGTCCCGGGACAGGGGCGGGATGGCTACACCTTC.

This clone was counted a single time. This rearrangement joins TRBV14 to TRBJ2-7; TRBD2 matches at 13 bases. The junction had 3 bases not matched to a gene; V was cut back by 3 bases and J by 4 bases. The CDR3 extends over 15 amino acids. Germline CDR1 is SGHDN and CDR2 is FVKESK. The CDR3 spells CASSHWTSGRYEQYF. Here the CDR3 DNA reads TGTGCCAGCAGCCATTGGACTAGCGGGAGATACGAGCAGTACTTC.

The chain uses TRBV19 and TRBJ1-2; D is ambiguous. Trimming pared 3 bases from V and 8 bases from J, leaving 13 bases between. The CDR3 spans 13 residues. Germline V gene lookup returns CDR1 LNHDA and CDR2 SQIVND (reference sequence). CDR3 sequence: CASSIEQREGYTF. The CDR3, as DNA: TGTGCCAGTAGTATTGAACAGCGGGAAGGCTACACCTTC.

The chain links TRBV28 to TRBJ2-3; tentatively, D is TRBD2 (5 bases). Germline loops: CDR1 MDHEN, CDR2 SYDVKM. Trimming pared 7 bases from V and 9 bases from J, leaving 17 bases between. CDR3 size: 13 residues. Written as DNA, the CDR3 is TGTGCCAGCACCCCTCGCAGCGGTTGGACGCAGTATTTT. Residues: CASTPRSGWTQYF.

The chain joins TRBV7-3 to TRBJ2-1; maybe TRBD2 (5 bases). Trimming took off 3 bases at V and 0 bases at J, with 12 bases between the two ends. Per the germline V gene, CDR1 is SGHTA and CDR2 is FQGTGA. There are 16 residues in the CDR3. Here the CDR3 reads CASSFEPGSSYNEQFF. CDR3 nucleotide sequence: TGTGCCAGCAGCTTCGAGCCGGGAAGCTCCTACAATGAGCAGTTCTTC.

The chain is built from TRBV5-4 and TRBJ2-2, with 7 bases lining up with TRBD1. The CDR3 covers 18 residues. CDR1 is SGHNT and CDR2 is YYREEE in the germline V gene (reference sequence). The V and J ends lost 5 bases and 2 bases, in that order; junction bases with no gene match: 15. CDR3 sequence: CASSPLTGTEGNTGELFF. CDR3 DNA: TGTGCCAGCAGTCCGTTAACCGGGACAGAGGGTAACACCGGGGAGCTGTTTTTT.

The V gene is TRBV5-6, the J gene TRBJ2-7; tentatively, D is TRBD2 (5 bases). Deletions cut 0 bases from V and 5 bases from J, with 15 bases between. The CDR3 runs to 15 residues. Per the germline V gene, CDR1 is SGHDT and CDR2 is YYEEEE. In nucleotides, the CDR3 is TGTGCCAGCAGCTTGGACCGACTGGAGGTCCACGAGCAGTACTTC. Translated: CASSLDRLEVHEQYF.

The rearrangement links TRBV4-2 to TRBJ1-5, with no clear D. CDR1 is LGHNA and CDR2 is YNFKEQ in the germline V gene. The V end lost 0 bases, the J end lost 5 bases, and 11 bases lay between the germline ends. The CDR3 spans 15 residues. The CDR3 protein is CASSQDLEGYQPQHF. The CDR3 nucleotides are TGTGCCAGCAGCCAAGATCTTGAGGGATATCAGCCCCAGCATTTT.